This is a list of T cell receptor beta chains from one sample in a study of blood T cell repertoires in COVID-19. Libraries were prepared by immunoSEQ multiplex PCR; TCRdb keeps only in-frame clonotypes and omits some of them. The data hold 300,000 to 350,000 clones, with 87% observed a single time. The material sequenced was PBMCs or T cells enriched from blood (not recorded which). These receptors came from a woman under 30 who had recovered from COVID-19. The CDR3 runs from the conserved cysteine through the conserved F or W. The D gene is left open where the match is weak. Some rows have no size entry. The others give once, few or many, or a class for an expanded clone.

J gene: TRBJ1-4; D gene: -; clone size: few; V gene: TRBV7-9; CDR3 protein: CASSLAYGLRTATNEKLFF; CDR3 DNA: TGTGCCAGCAGCTTAGCTTATGGGCTCAGGACAGCAACTAATGAAAAACTGTTTTTT
J gene: TRBJ2-7; D gene: -; clone size: -; V gene: TRBV19; CDR3 protein: CASSSASYEQYF; CDR3 DNA: TGTGCCAGTAGTAGCGCCTCCTACGAGCAGTACTTC
J gene: TRBJ2-7; D gene: -; clone size: once; V gene: TRBV7-2; CDR3 protein: CASSSDRGTYEQYF; CDR3 DNA: TGTGCCAGCAGCTCAGACCGGGGAACCTACGAGCAGTACTTC
J gene: TRBJ1-1; D gene: -; clone size: -; V gene: TRBV6-5; CDR3 protein: CASRWETGIDTEAFF; CDR3 DNA: TGTGCCAGCAGGTGGGAAACAGGGATAGACACTGAAGCTTTCTTT
J gene: TRBJ1-5; D gene: -; clone size: -; V gene: TRBV9; CDR3 protein: CASSVDGGRDQPQHF; CDR3 DNA: TGTGCCAGCAGCGTAGACGGGGGTCGGGATCAGCCCCAGCATTTT
J gene: TRBJ1-2; D gene: -; clone size: -; V gene: TRBV19; CDR3 protein: CASTQSLSNYGYTF; CDR3 DNA: TGTGCCAGTACCCAGTCCTTGTCTAACTATGGCTACACCTTC
J gene: TRBJ1-1; D gene: TRBD1; clone size: -; V gene: TRBV19; CDR3 protein: CASSIEGQGVLDTEAFF; CDR3 DNA: TGTGCCAGTAGTATCGAAGGACAGGGGGTGCTTGACACTGAAGCTTTCTTT
J gene: TRBJ1-2; D gene: -; clone size: -; V gene: TRBV6-5; CDR3 protein: CASSWVVIGGEYGYTF; CDR3 DNA: TGTGCCAGCAGTTGGGTAGTGATTGGGGGCGAATATGGCTACACCTTC
J gene: TRBJ2-3; D gene: -; clone size: once; V gene: TRBV19; CDR3 protein: CASSIDRDSSTDTQYF; CDR3 DNA: TGTGCCAGTAGTATAGACAGGGACTCAAGCACAGATACGCAGTATTTT
J gene: TRBJ1-3; D gene: TRBD1; clone size: -; V gene: TRBV7-2; CDR3 protein: CASSLDGTGGFDTIYF; CDR3 DNA: TGTGCCAGCAGCTTAGATGGGACAGGGGGCTTTGACACCATATATTTT
J gene: TRBJ2-3; D gene: TRBD1; clone size: -; V gene: TRBV7-2; CDR3 protein: CASSLLTGTGGDTQYF; CDR3 DNA: TGTGCCAGCAGCTTGTTAACCGGGACAGGGGGGGATACGCAGTATTTT
J gene: TRBJ1-1; D gene: -; clone size: -; V gene: TRBV15; CDR3 protein: CATSRDLANEAEAFF; CDR3 DNA: TGTGCCACCAGCAGAGATCTTGCCAATGAGGCTGAAGCTTTCTTT
J gene: TRBJ2-2; D gene: TRBD2; clone size: -; V gene: TRBV28; CDR3 protein: CASSPWRSGNRGTGELFF; CDR3 DNA: TGTGCCAGCAGTCCTTGGCGGAGCGGGAACCGAGGGACCGGGGAGCTGTTTTTT
J gene: TRBJ2-3; D gene: -; clone size: -; V gene: TRBV7-2; CDR3 protein: CASSLLLSTDTQYF; CDR3 DNA: TGTGCCAGCAGCTTACTATTAAGCACAGATACGCAGTATTTT
J gene: TRBJ1-1; D gene: TRBD1; clone size: -; V gene: TRBV4-3; CDR3 protein: CASSQDSWPGGNTEAFF; CDR3 DNA: TGCGCCAGCAGCCAAGATAGTTGGCCAGGGGGGAACACTGAAGCTTTCTTT
J gene: TRBJ1-3; D gene: TRBD1; clone size: -; V gene: TRBV5-8; CDR3 protein: CASSVPRPGQALSGNTIYF; CDR3 DNA: TGTGCCAGCAGCGTCCCGAGGCCAGGACAGGCGCTCTCTGGAAACACCATATATTTT
J gene: TRBJ2-6; D gene: -; clone size: -; V gene: TRBV6-2/TRBV6-3; CDR3 protein: CASSYAVGANVLTF; CDR3 DNA: TGTGCCAGCAGTTACGCGGTGGGGGCCAACGTCCTGACTTTC
J gene: TRBJ1-2; D gene: -; clone size: -; V gene: TRBV12-3/TRBV12-4; CDR3 protein: CASMWRLSGYTF; CDR3 DNA: TGTGCCAGCATGTGGAGGCTCTCTGGCTACACCTTC
J gene: TRBJ1-5; D gene: -; clone size: -; V gene: TRBV5-6; CDR3 protein: CASSLSTNQPQHF; CDR3 DNA: TGTGCCAGCAGCTTGTCCACAAATCAGCCCCAGCATTTT
J gene: TRBJ1-5; D gene: -; clone size: -; V gene: TRBV7-9; CDR3 protein: CASSLWEGYSNQPQHF; CDR3 DNA: TGTGCCAGCAGCTTATGGGAGGGGTACAGCAATCAGCCCCAGCATTTT